The TCR beta chain described here comes from a study of PD-1 blockade in classical Hodgkin lymphoma. Germline V gives CDR1 SGHKS, CDR2 YYEKEE (reference sequence). The CDR3 is made up of 12 amino acids. V dropped 10 bases and J dropped 7 bases, with 18 bases sitting between them. The sample's time point: cycle 4 day 1 (C4D1), after six to seven weeks of nivolumab. There was relapse after autologous stem cell transplantation in every patient, and there was variation in brentuximab vedotin exposure. TCRdb's table, derived via immunoSEQ multiplex PCR, lists solely in-frame clones and lacks some. Of roughly 50,000 clones in the sample, about nine tenths were seen once.

This TCR was sampled from a human donor with classical Hodgkin lymphoma. Sequencing was performed on peripheral blood mononuclear cells (PBMCs), taken before the fourth cycle of nivolumab. This rearrangement joins TRBV5-5 to TRBJ2-7; D remains unclear. The CDR3 nucleotides read TGTGCCCCAAAAGCTGCTACTCGGGAGCAGTACTTC. Translating gives CAPKAATREQYF.